This note documents a single T cell receptor beta chain sequence. The CDR3 has 12 amino acids. The V end lost 4 bases, the J end lost 4 bases, and 8 bases lay between the germline ends. CDR1 is SGHDT and CDR2 is YYEEEE in the germline V gene. This sample stems from a study of blood T cell repertoires in COVID-19. In the authors' workflow: It was from reference gene primer amplification that nucleated cell counts were estimated. Data came from immunoSEQ multiplex PCR; TCRdb stores just in-frame clones and leaves some out. D and trimming were read from the DNA, whereas the V and J calls and clone size are those reported in that table. Of 100,000 to 150,000 clones listed, about 88% are singletons.

The V call is TRBV5-6, the J call TRBJ1-2, with D tentatively TRBD1 (5 bases). The clonotype originates from a woman older than 75 with acute or convalescent COVID-19. The sequenced sample consisted of peripheral blood. In DNA, the CDR3 is TGTGCCAGCAGCCTGGACATCTATGGCTACACCTTC. Protein product: CASSLDIYGYTF. Full variable domain (outside the CDR3, taken from reference TRBV5-6 and TRBJ1-2): DAGVTQSPTHLIKTRGQQVTLRCSPKSGHDTVSWYQQALGQGPQFIFQYYEEEERQRGNFPDRFSGHQFPNYSSELNVNALLLGDSALYLCASSLDIYGYTFGSGTRLTVV.